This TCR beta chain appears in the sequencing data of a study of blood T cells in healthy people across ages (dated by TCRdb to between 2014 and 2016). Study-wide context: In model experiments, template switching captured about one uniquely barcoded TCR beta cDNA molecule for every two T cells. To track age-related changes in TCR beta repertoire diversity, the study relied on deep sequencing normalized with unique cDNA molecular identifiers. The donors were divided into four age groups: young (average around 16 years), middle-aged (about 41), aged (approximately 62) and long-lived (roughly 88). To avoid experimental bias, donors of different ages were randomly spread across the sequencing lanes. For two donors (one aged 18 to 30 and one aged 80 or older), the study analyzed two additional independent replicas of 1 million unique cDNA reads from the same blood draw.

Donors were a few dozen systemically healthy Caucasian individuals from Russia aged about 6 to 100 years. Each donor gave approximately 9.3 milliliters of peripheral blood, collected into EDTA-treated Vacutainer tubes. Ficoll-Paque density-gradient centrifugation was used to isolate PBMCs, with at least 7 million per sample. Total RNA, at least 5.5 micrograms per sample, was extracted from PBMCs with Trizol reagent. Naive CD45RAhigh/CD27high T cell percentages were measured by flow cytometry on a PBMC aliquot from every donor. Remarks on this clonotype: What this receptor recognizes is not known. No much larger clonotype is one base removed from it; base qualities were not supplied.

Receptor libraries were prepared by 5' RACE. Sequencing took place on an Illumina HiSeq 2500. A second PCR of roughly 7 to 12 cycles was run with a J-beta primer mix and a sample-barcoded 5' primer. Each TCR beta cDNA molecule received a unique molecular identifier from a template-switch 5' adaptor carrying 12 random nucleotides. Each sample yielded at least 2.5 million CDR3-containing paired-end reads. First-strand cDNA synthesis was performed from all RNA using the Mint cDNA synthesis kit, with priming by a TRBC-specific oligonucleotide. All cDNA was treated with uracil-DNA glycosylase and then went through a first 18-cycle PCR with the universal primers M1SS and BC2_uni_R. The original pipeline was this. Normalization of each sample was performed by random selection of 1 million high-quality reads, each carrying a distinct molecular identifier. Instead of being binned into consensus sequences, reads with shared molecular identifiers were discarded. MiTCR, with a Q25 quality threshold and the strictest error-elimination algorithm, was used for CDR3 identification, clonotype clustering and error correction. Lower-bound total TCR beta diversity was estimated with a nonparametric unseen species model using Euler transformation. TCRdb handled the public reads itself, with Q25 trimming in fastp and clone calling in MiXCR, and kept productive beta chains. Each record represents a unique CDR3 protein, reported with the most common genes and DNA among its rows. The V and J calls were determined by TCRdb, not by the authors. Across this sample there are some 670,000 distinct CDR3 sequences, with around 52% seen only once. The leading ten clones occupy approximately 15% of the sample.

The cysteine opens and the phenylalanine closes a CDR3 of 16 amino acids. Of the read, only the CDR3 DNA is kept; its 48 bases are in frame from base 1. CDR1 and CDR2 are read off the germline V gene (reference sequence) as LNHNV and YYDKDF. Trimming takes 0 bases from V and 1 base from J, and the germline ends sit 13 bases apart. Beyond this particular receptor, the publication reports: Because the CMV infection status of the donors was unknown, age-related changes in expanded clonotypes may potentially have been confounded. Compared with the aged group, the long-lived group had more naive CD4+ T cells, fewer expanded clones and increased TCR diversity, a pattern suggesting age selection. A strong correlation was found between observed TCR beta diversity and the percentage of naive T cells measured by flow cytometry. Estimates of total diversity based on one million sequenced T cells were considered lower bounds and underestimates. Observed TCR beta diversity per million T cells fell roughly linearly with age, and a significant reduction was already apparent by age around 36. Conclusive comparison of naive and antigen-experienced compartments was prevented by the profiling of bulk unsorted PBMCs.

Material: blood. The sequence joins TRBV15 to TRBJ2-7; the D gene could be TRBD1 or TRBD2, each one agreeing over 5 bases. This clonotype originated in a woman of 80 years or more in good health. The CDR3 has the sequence CATSREAGDRSYEQYF. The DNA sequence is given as TGTGCCACCAGCAGAGAGGCCGGGGACCGTTCCTACGAGCAGTACTTC. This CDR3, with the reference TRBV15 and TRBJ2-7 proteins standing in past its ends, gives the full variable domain DAMVIQNPRYQVTQFGKPVTLSCSQTLNHNVMYWYQQKSSQAPKLLFHYYDKDFNNEADTPDNFQSRRPNTSFCFLDIRSPGLGDTAMYLCATSREAGDRSYEQYFGPGTRLTVT.